The 20 T cell receptor beta chains listed next were all sequenced from one sample in a study of T cells in localized non-small cell lung cancer. Assay used: immunoSEQ multiplex PCR; TCRdb lists only in-frame clones, some missing. The table has about 3,400 clones, 29% seen once; the top ten hold 15%. Sequencing used lung tumor tissue, obtained before any cancer treatment. Source of these receptors: a female donor over 55 with stage I lung adenocarcinoma.

This clone was counted a few times. The chain carries TRBV11-3 and TRBJ2-1; TRBD2 matches 10 bases. Trimming at V came to 8 bases and at J to 4 bases, leaving 8 bases not matched to a gene. Germline CDR1 reads SGHNT; CDR2 reads YENEEA. The CDR3 consists of 15 residues. The CDR3 nucleotides read TGTGCCAGCGCTACCCTAGCGGGGGAGTACAATGAGCAGTTCTTC. The encoded protein is CASATLAGEYNEQFF.

This clone was detected a few times. This rearrangement joins TRBV18 to TRBJ2-5; TRBD1 might be the D (6 bases). The V gene lost 6 bases and the J gene lost 2 bases, with 10 bases spanning the gap. This CDR3 has 13 residues. The V gene's germline CDR1 is KGHSH and CDR2 LQKENI. CDR3 sequence: CASSEGEQETQYF. As DNA, the CDR3 is TGTGCCAGCTCCGAGGGGGAACAAGAGACCCAGTACTTC.

This clone has more than one count but fewer than ten. The chain links TRBV1 to TRBJ1-4; the table gives TRBD1 as D, unverified against the DNA. TRBV1 is given as a pseudogene. The length of the CDR3 is 16 residues. CDR3 residues: CASSQGGTGRIGKLFF. CDR3 nucleotide sequence: TGCGCCAGCAGCCAAGGGGGGACAGGGAGGATTGGGAAACTGTTTTTT.

The chain links TRBV6-8 to TRBJ1-3; D is uncertain. Germline lookup yields CDR1 MNHGY and CDR2 SAAAGT. V dropped 6 bases and J dropped 0 bases, with 6 bases sitting between them. The CDR3 spans 13 residues. In nucleotides, the CDR3 is TGTGCCAGCAGGGGTTCCTCTGGAAACACCATATATTTT. It is translated as CASRGSSGNTIYF.

The chain employs TRBV19 and TRBJ1-2; tentatively, D is TRBD1 (6 bases). The germline V gene has CDR1 LNHDA and CDR2 SQIVND (reference sequence). V lost 5 bases to trimming and J lost 4 bases, with 11 bases between them. There are 13 residues in the CDR3. The CDR3, as DNA: TGTGCCAGTAGTCCACAGGGAGCCTATGGCTACACCTTC. It codes for CASSPQGAYGYTF.

This rearrangement joins TRBV28 to TRBJ1-5; TRBD1 matches 8 bases. Germline assignment: CDR1 MDHEN and CDR2 SYDVKM. J was trimmed by 2 bases and V by 2 bases; bases with no gene match: 2. The CDR3 extends over 15 amino acids. The CDR3 DNA reads as TGTGCCAGCAGTTTAGTGACAGGGGGCAATCAGCCCCAGCATTTT. This codes for CASSLVTGGNQPQHF. The complete variable domain, with remaining parts taken from reference TRBV28 and TRBJ1-5, reads DVKVTQSSRYLVKRTGEKVFLECVQDMDHENMFWYRQDPGLGLRLIYFSYDVKMKEKGDIPEGYSVSREKKERFSLILESASTNQTSMYLCASSLVTGGNQPQHFGDGTRLSIL.

This chain uses TRBV19 with TRBJ1-2; 10 bases fit TRBD1. With V trimmed by 3 bases and J by 7 bases, 8 bases remained unmatched. The CDR3 sequence is 15 residues long. Per germline, CDR1 LNHDA and CDR2 SQIVND (reference sequence). The CDR3 loop reads CASSIGGTGDPGYTF. CDR3 bases: TGTGCCAGTAGTATCGGGGGGACAGGGGACCCTGGCTACACCTTC. Variable domain in full (rest from reference TRBV19 and TRBJ1-2): DGGITQSPKYLFRKEGQNVTLSCEQNLNHDAMYWYRQDPGQGLRLIYYSQIVNDFQKGDIAEGYSVSREKKESFPLTVTSAQKNPTAFYLCASSIGGTGDPGYTFGSGTRLTVV.

A few counts support this clone. The chain carries TRBV18 and TRBJ1-4; possibly TRBD1 for D (5 bases). Between the trimmed V and J ends, which lost 5 bases and 4 bases, there was a span of 11 bases. This CDR3 has 14 amino acids. The V gene's germline CDR1 is KGHSH and CDR2 LQKENI. CDR3 protein: CASSKAGNNEKLFF. The DNA of the CDR3 is TGTGCCAGCTCAAAGGCAGGGAATAATGAAAAACTGTTTTTT.

This clone was seen more than once but under ten times. V usage is TRBV9 and J usage is TRBJ1-1, with D perhaps TRBD1 (6 bases). CDR3 length: 13 amino acids. Germline CDR1 and CDR2: SGDLS and YYNGEE. Deletions cut 7 bases from V and 1 base from J, with 11 bases between. This CDR3 is CASWDTQNTEAFF. CDR3 sequence (DNA): TGTGCCAGCTGGGACACCCAGAACACTGAAGCTTTCTTT.

The chain uses TRBV19 and TRBJ2-5; D remains ambiguous. V was clipped by 7 bases and J by 5 bases, with 14 bases between them. Germline CDR1 reads LNHDA; CDR2 reads SQIVND (reference sequence). The CDR3 extends over 13 amino acids. Written as DNA, the CDR3 is TGTGCCAGTAACGTCGGCAGTGGGGAGACCCAGTACTTC. Amino acids: CASNVGSGETQYF.

The chain uses TRBV6-8 and TRBJ1-2; 9 bases are shared with TRBD1. CDR1 and CDR2 from the germline V gene are MNHGY and SAAAGT. J lost 6 bases, V lost 6 bases, and 11 bases had no gene match. The CDR3 contains 15 residues. In DNA form, the CDR3 reads TGTGCCAGCAGCCGACAGGGGGGATCCCAGGATGGCTACACCTTC. This encodes CASSRQGGSQDGYTF.

This sequence joins TRBV10-3 and TRBJ2-7; D remains unclear. Deletions cut 10 bases from V and 5 bases from J, with 21 bases between. Germline lookup yields CDR1 ENHRY and CDR2 SYGVKD. The CDR3 is 14 residues long. The CDR3 DNA sequence: TGTGCCAGTCGTACTTCATGGAGAGTCCACGAGCAGTACTTC. Protein sequence: CASRTSWRVHEQYF.

In DNA form, the CDR3 reads TGTGCCAGCAGTTACGGGACCCAGACTTACAATGAGCAGTTCTTC. It codes for CASSYGTQTYNEQFF. V and J are TRBV6-9 and TRBJ2-1; D could derive from TRBD1 or TRBD2 (5 bases each). Germline lookup yields CDR1 MNHGY and CDR2 SVAAGI. This CDR3 contains 15 residues. V was clipped by 3 bases and J by 4 bases, with 13 bases between them.

This clone has only a few counts. V gene TRBV11-3 combines with J gene TRBJ1-6; 9 bases line up with TRBD1. This CDR3 region has 15 residues. Germline values: CDR1 SGHNT, CDR2 YENEEA. V trimming: 7 bases; J trimming: 5 bases; junction bases outside the gene matches: 6. CDR3 sequence reads: CASTGTGLNNSPLHF. DNA of the CDR3: TGTGCCAGCACCGGGACAGGGCTAAATAATTCACCCCTCCACTTT.

The CDR3 spells CASSKTYGYTF. Here the CDR3 DNA reads TGTGCCAGTAGTAAAACCTATGGCTACACCTTC. The chain has TRBV19 and TRBJ1-2; D gene unclear. CDR3 length: 11 residues. Trimming took 4 bases from V and 4 from J, leaving 4 bases between them. The germline V gene has CDR1 LNHDA and CDR2 SQIVND (reference sequence).

The rearrangement uses TRBV29-1 and TRBJ1-1; 9 bases are shared with TRBD1. V dropped 7 bases and J dropped 5; count of bases not matched to a gene: 8. This CDR3 spans 13 amino acids. Per the germline V gene, CDR1 is SQVTM and CDR2 is ANQGSEA. In DNA form, the CDR3 reads TGCAGCGCTCCGGGACAGGGAAGAACTGAAGCTTTCTTT. Amino acid sequence: CSAPGQGRTEAFF.

The rearrangement joins TRBV18 to TRBJ2-5, with D possibly matching TRBD1 (5 bases). Between the trimmed V and J ends, which lost 4 bases and 5 bases, there was a span of 11 bases. The CDR3 loop spans 13 amino acids. The germline V gene has CDR1 KGHSH and CDR2 LQKENI. CDR3 amino acids: CASSLQGRETQYF. The CDR3 region has the DNA TGTGCCAGCTCACTTCAGGGTCGGGAGACCCAGTACTTC. Full variable domain (missing parts from reference TRBV18 and TRBJ2-5): NAGVMQNPRHLVRRRGQEARLRCSPMKGHSHVYWYRQLPEEGLKFMVYLQKENIIDESGMPKERFSAEFPKEGPSILRIQQVVRGDSAAYFCASSLQGRETQYFGPGTRLLVL.

The chain couples TRBV18 to TRBJ1-1; no definite D call. Germline CDR1 KGHSH, CDR2 LQKENI. The CDR3 consists of 12 residues. Trimming took 6 bases from V and 2 from J, leaving 7 bases between them. The CDR3 DNA sequence: TGTGCCAGCTCCGGTAGTAACACTGAAGCTTTCTTT. This translates into CASSGSNTEAFF.

By sample share, this clone is large. This chain links TRBV9 with TRBJ2-7; no clear D gene. V was cut by 5 bases and J by 6 bases, with 15 bases left in between. Germline V gene lookup returns CDR1 SGDLS and CDR2 YYNGEE. The CDR3 has 13 residues. The CDR3 region is CASSEGGFGEQYF. In DNA form, the CDR3 reads TGTGCCAGCAGTGAAGGTGGGTTTGGCGAGCAGTACTTC.

CDR3 sequence: CASTQGGSYSPLHF. DNA for the CDR3: TGTGCCAGCACCCAGGGGGGCAGCTATTCACCCCTCCACTTT. The chain carries TRBV11-3 and TRBJ1-6; TRBD1 matches 7 bases. The CDR3 is 14 residues long. V shed 7 bases and J 8 bases; nucleotides not matched to a gene: 8. The germline V gene has CDR1 SGHNT and CDR2 YENEEA.